These T cell receptor beta chains were read from a single sample in a study of cytomegalovirus exposure and HLA in healthy donors. Repertoires were generated with immunoSEQ multiplex PCR, while TCRdb's copy carries only in-frame clones and drops some. The repertoire consists of 85,000 to 100,000 clones, with 80% to 90% occurring once and the leading ten covering over 5%. What was sequenced was PBMCs. The source is a woman in her late teens or twenties in good health and CMV-seropositive. Both conserved end residues are part of each CDR3. A D gene is named only where the DNA matches it firmly. Rows give clone size only sometimes, using once, few, many, or a class for an expanded clone.

v_gene	abundance	d_gene	j_gene	CDR3aa	CDR3nt
TRBV6-1	-	-	TRBJ2-1	CASSDAAMGHNEQFF	TGTGCCAGCAGTGACGCAGCAATGGGGCACAATGAGCAGTTCTTC
TRBV28	-	-	TRBJ2-1	CASSLIPLASNNEQFF	TGTGCCAGCAGTTTAATTCCCCTAGCTTCCAACAATGAGCAGTTCTTC
TRBV6-4	-	TRBD1	TRBJ2-7	CASRTGGDYEQYF	TGTGCCAGCAGGACAGGGGGAGACTACGAGCAGTACTTC
TRBV7-2	once	-	TRBJ1-1	CASSTPRGRLRMNTEAFF	TGTGCCAGCAGCACCCCCCGGGGGAGACTGAGAATGAACACTGAAGCTTTCTTT
TRBV10-3	-	-	TRBJ1-3	CAIRDTTNPGNTIYF	TGTGCCATCAGGGACACCACGAACCCTGGAAACACCATATATTTT
TRBV13	-	TRBD1	TRBJ2-7	CASSPRDPGGFVYEQYF	TGTGCCAGCAGCCCCCGGGACCCAGGGGGATTCGTCTACGAGCAGTACTTC
TRBV6-1	-	-	TRBJ2-1	CASRLRVDNEQFF	TGTGCCAGCAGACTACGGGTGGACAATGAGCAGTTCTTC
TRBV5-1	once	TRBD2	TRBJ2-7	CASSLATGLAGGPHEQYF	TGCGCCAGCAGCTTGGCCACGGGACTAGCGGGAGGGCCCCACGAGCAGTACTTC
TRBV9	-	TRBD2	TRBJ2-2	CASSERRLAEANTGELFF	TGTGCCAGCAGCGAGAGGAGACTAGCGGAAGCAAACACCGGGGAGCTGTTTTTT
TRBV7-3	once	TRBD1	TRBJ1-3	CASSLDRGEGNTIYF	TGTGCCAGCAGCTTGGACAGGGGGGAAGGAAACACCATATATTTT
TRBV6-1	-	-	TRBJ1-1	CASRNRENTEAFF	TGTGCCAGCCGAAACAGGGAGAACACTGAAGCTTTCTTT
TRBV5-1	-	-	TRBJ1-6	CASSLGSGGNSPLHF	TGCGCCAGCAGCTTGGGTTCGGGGGGTAATTCACCCCTCCACTTT
TRBV4-1	-	TRBD1	TRBJ1-5	CASSSPGQGGQPQHF	TGCGCCAGCAGCTCTCCGGGACAGGGGGGTCAGCCCCAGCATTTT
TRBV2	-	TRBD1	TRBJ1-2	CASSGQGHNYGYTF	TGTGCCAGCAGCGGACAGGGGCATAACTATGGCTACACCTTC
TRBV27	-	-	TRBJ1-1	CASSLSRGAWTEAFF	TGTGCCAGCAGTTTATCACGGGGGGCTTGGACTGAAGCTTTCTTT
TRBV6-1	once	TRBD1	TRBJ2-2	CASSKGAANTGELFF	TGTGCCAGCAGCAAGGGGGCTGCGAACACCGGGGAGCTGTTTTTT
TRBV9	once	-	TRBJ1-2	CASSVNPTIRGYTF	TGTGCCAGCAGCGTTAACCCGACAATTCGTGGCTACACCTTC
TRBV30	-	TRBD1	TRBJ1-4	CAWSGNDREGKKLFF	TGTGCCTGGAGTGGCAACGACAGGGAAGGAAAAAAACTGTTTTTT
TRBV10-3	once	TRBD2	TRBJ2-3	CAIGNLAGETDTQYF	TGTGCCATCGGCAACCTAGCGGGAGAGACAGATACGCAGTATTTT
TRBV27	-	TRBD2	TRBJ2-7	CASRTSGRSEQYF	TGTGCCAGCAGGACTAGCGGGAGATCCGAGCAGTACTTC
TRBV5-1	-	TRBD1	TRBJ1-1	CASSFGTEGKAFF	TGCGCCAGCAGCTTTGGGACAGAGGGTAAAGCTTTCTTT
TRBV7-6	-	TRBD2	TRBJ2-7	CASSPGGIYEQYF	TGTGCCAGCAGCCCGGGAGGGATTTACGAGCAGTACTTC
TRBV4-2	-	TRBD2	TRBJ2-7	CASSQGREPYEQYF	TGTGCCAGCAGCCAAGGGCGGGAGCCCTACGAGCAGTACTTC
TRBV7-9	-	TRBD2	TRBJ2-7	CASSLEISGNYEQYF	TGTGCCAGCAGCTTAGAGATTAGCGGGAACTACGAGCAGTACTTC
TRBV2	-	-	TRBJ2-7	CASSESSLFYEQYF	TGTGCCAGCAGTGAATCTAGTCTTTTCTACGAGCAGTACTTC
TRBV13	-	-	TRBJ1-6	CASSFDNSPLHF	TGTGCCAGCAGCTTCGATAATTCACCCCTCCACTTT
TRBV6-1	once	-	TRBJ2-1	CASSDPEFEQFF	TGTGCCAGCAGTGATCCAGAATTCGAGCAGTTCTTC
TRBV18	-	-	TRBJ2-2	CASSPQDLGGELFF	TGTGCCAGCTCACCCCAGGACTTAGGCGGGGAGCTGTTTTTT
TRBV5-1	-	-	TRBJ2-1	CASSTRQTEQFF	TGCGCCAGCAGCACCCGACAGACTGAGCAGTTCTTC
TRBV6-1	-	-	TRBJ1-2	CASSGYYGYTF	TGTGCCTCCAGCGGGTACTATGGCTACACCTTC
TRBV5-8	-	TRBD1	TRBJ1-1	CASSLVQGEVNTEAFF	TGTGCCAGCAGCTTGGTGCAGGGGGAAGTGAACACTGAAGCTTTCTTT
TRBV4-2	-	TRBD1	TRBJ1-6	CASSQEDRVNSPLHF	TGTGCCAGCAGCCAAGAGGACAGGGTTAATTCACCCCTCCACTTT
TRBV5-1	few	-	TRBJ1-6	CASSLDRDSPLHF	TGCGCCAGCAGCTTGGACAGGGATTCACCCCTCCACTTT
TRBV25-1	-	-	TRBJ1-1	CASSDRLNTEAFF	TGTGCCAGCAGTGACAGGCTAAACACTGAAGCTTTCTTT
TRBV28	-	TRBD2	TRBJ2-1	CASPPRLAGGKNEQFF	TGTGCCAGCCCCCCCCGACTAGCGGGAGGGAAAAATGAGCAGTTCTTC
TRBV6-5	few	TRBD1	TRBJ1-6	CASRRQGGNSPLHF	TGTGCCAGCAGAAGACAGGGGGGGAATTCACCCCTCCACTTT
TRBV13	-	-	TRBJ1-2	CASSIRGYPYGYTF	TGTGCCAGCAGCATAAGGGGGTATCCCTATGGCTACACCTTC
TRBV27	-	-	TRBJ1-5	CASSSRVSQPQHF	TGTGCCAGCAGTTCCAGGGTATCCCAGCCCCAGCATTTT
TRBV19	-	-	TRBJ2-5	CASSSGRQETQYF	TGTGCCAGTAGTAGCGGCAGACAAGAGACCCAGTACTTC
TRBV29-1	-	-	TRBJ1-2	CSVEEVKDITNYGYTF	TGCAGCGTTGAAGAAGTAAAGGACATTACTAACTATGGCTACACCTTC
TRBV7-6	-	-	TRBJ1-1	CASSLGTVDTEAFF	TGTGCCAGCAGCTTAGGAACGGTGGACACTGAAGCTTTCTTT
TRBV5-6	-	-	TRBJ1-2	CASSYRTVGRHGYTF	TGTGCCAGCAGCTATCGGACAGTAGGTAGGCATGGCTACACCTTC
TRBV7-9	few	-	TRBJ2-7	CASSLVTAEQYF	TGTGCCAGCAGCTTAGTGACAGCCGAGCAGTACTTC
TRBV27	-	-	TRBJ2-1	CASSFKRNEQFF	TGTGCCAGCAGTTTTAAACGGAATGAGCAGTTCTTC
TRBV19	once	TRBD1	TRBJ2-5	CASSPPDRGEETQYF	TGTGCCAGTAGTCCTCCCGACAGGGGCGAAGAGACCCAGTACTTC
TRBV4-1	-	-	TRBJ2-7	CASSQVRGSFEQYF	TGCGCCAGCAGCCAAGTAAGGGGGTCTTTCGAGCAGTACTTC
TRBV27	-	TRBD1	TRBJ1-6	CASSLEGQGGSPLHF	TGTGCCAGCAGTTTGGAAGGACAGGGCGGTTCACCCCTCCACTTT
TRBV13	-	-	TRBJ2-5	CASSLGGVGGIQETQYF	TGTGCCAGCAGCTTAGGCGGGGTCGGGGGAATCCAAGAGACCCAGTACTTC
TRBV15	-	-	TRBJ1-1	CATSRRNTEAFF	TGTGCCACCAGCAGGAGGAACACTGAAGCTTTCTTT
TRBV4-1	-	TRBD2	TRBJ2-3	CASSQPSGGDTQYF	TGCGCCAGCAGCCAACCCTCGGGGGGAGATACGCAGTATTTT
TRBV15	-	-	TRBJ2-6	CATSRSGGSGANVLTF	TGTGCCACCAGCAGATCTGGAGGGTCTGGGGCCAACGTCCTGACTTTC
TRBV6-1	-	TRBD2	TRBJ2-2	CASSGTSGGGTGELFF	TGTGCCAGCAGTGGTACTAGCGGAGGGGGAACCGGGGAGCTGTTTTTT
TRBV5-4	once	-	TRBJ2-5	CASSLAPLRVGEETQYF	TGTGCCAGCAGCTTGGCCCCCCTCCGCGTAGGGGAAGAGACCCAGTACTTC
TRBV20-1	-	-	TRBJ2-7	CSIADYYEQYF	TGCAGTATAGCGGACTACTACGAGCAGTACTTC
TRBV5-1	-	TRBD2	TRBJ2-1	CASRVGLAENEQFF	TGCGCCAGCAGGGTCGGACTAGCAGAGAATGAGCAGTTCTTC
TRBV2	-	-	TRBJ1-4	CASSVSRVNEKLFF	TGTGCCAGCAGTGTATCCAGGGTAAATGAAAAACTGTTTTTT
TRBV15	-	-	TRBJ2-5	CATSTQDSAEETQYF	TGTGCCACCAGCACGCAGGACAGTGCAGAAGAGACCCAGTACTTC